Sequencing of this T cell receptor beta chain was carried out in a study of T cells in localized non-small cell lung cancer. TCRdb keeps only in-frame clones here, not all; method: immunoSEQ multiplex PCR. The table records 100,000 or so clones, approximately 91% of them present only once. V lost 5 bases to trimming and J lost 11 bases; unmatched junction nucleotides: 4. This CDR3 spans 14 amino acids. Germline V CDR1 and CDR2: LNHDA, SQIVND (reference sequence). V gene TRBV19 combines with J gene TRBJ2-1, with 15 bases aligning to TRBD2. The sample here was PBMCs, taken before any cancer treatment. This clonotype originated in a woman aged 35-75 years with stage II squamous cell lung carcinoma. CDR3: CASSSGTSGGKQFF. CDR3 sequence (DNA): TGTGCCAGTAGTTCCGGGACTAGCGGGGGGAAGCAGTTCTTC.